This T cell receptor beta chain was documented in a study of tumor-infiltrating lymphocytes in localized non-small cell lung cancer. Sequencing used immunoSEQ multiplex PCR; TCRdb keeps in-frame clones, though not all of them. This table holds under 15,000 clones, over 70% found once. There are 12 residues in the CDR3. In germline, CDR1 is SGHDT, CDR2 YYEEEE. V was pared by 4 bases and J by 13 bases, with 15 bases between. This receptor was taken from a human donor with non-small cell lung cancer. The sequencing sample was made of lung tumor tissue. This chain uses TRBV5-6 with TRBJ2-1; D is unresolved. CDR3 bases: TGTGCCAGCAGCCTCCTGCCTGGGTTACAGTTCTTC. Translating gives CASSLLPGLQFF.